Sequencing of this T cell receptor beta chain was carried out in a study of CD8 T cells in ankylosing spondylitis. Points from the study as a whole: Characteristic of ankylosing spondylitis blood, it appeared, was a TCR beta motif comprising fewer than 10 highly homologous variants. Disease-linked clones had a CD8+ phenotype and relatively low frequency in peripheral blood.

Quantitative 5'-RACE with molecular barcodes was used to make the TCR beta libraries. One entry per CDR3 protein, called by TCRdb with MiXCR from the 5' RACE reads. The sample comprises 250,000 or so distinct CDR3 sequences, 24% of which are singletons, and roughly 0.6% rests with the top ten. This clonotype showed up just a few times. No antigen is known for it. The TCR was taken from a male donor with ankylosing spondylitis or in good health (not recorded which). The sample comprised blood, either unsorted or a sorted T cell fraction (not recorded which).

CDR3 residues: CSARPLAGGLADTQYF. The DNA for the CDR3 is TGCAGTGCTAGACCTCTAGCGGGGGGGCTAGCAGATACGCAGTATTTT. V and J are TRBV20-1 and TRBJ2-3; TRBD2 matches at 12 bases. V dropped 2 bases and J dropped 4; count of bases not matched to a gene: 7. The CDR3 loop spans 16 amino acids. From germline, CDR1 is DFQATT and CDR2 SNEGSKA (reference sequence).